Listed below are T cell receptor beta chains from one sample, sequenced in a study of T-cell memory formation after mild COVID-19. TCRdb fed the 5' RACE reads into MiXCR, producing one record per CDR3 protein. In the table there are about 430,000 distinct CDR3 sequences, roughly 18% of which are singletons. The sample consisted of PBMCs or a T cell subset sorted from them (not recorded which). Every receptor here comes from a man between 18 and 35 years old who had mild COVID-19 (a few samples of this study predate the infection). Cell type and time point are not known. Both conserved end residues are part of each CDR3. The D gene is left open where the match is weak. Clone sizes are given selectively: once, few, many, or a class where the clone is expanded.

v_gene,d_gene,abundance,j_gene,CDR3aa,CDR3nt
TRBV12-5,.,few,TRBJ2-1,CASGLRRGAGHEQFF,TGTGCTAGTGGTTTAAGGAGGGGGGCCGGGCATGAGCAGTTCTTC
TRBV6-6,TRBD1,.,TRBJ2-1,CASVMGQGGSGVRNEQFF,TGTGCCAGCGTGATGGGACAGGGGGGCTCGGGGGTCCGTAATGAGCAGTTCTTC
TRBV6-5,.,.,TRBJ1-2,CASSYSAELSGYTF,TGTGCCAGCAGTTACTCGGCGGAGTTATCTGGCTACACCTTC
TRBV5-4,.,.,TRBJ2-6,CASSPQTRYSGANVLTF,TGTGCCAGCAGCCCACAAACAAGATACTCTGGGGCCAACGTCCTGACTTTC
TRBV6-2/TRBV6-3,.,.,TRBJ1-5,CASSRGWSDQPQHF,TGTGCCAGCAGTCGGGGTTGGTCCGATCAGCCCCAGCATTTT
TRBV4-3,.,few,TRBJ1-3,CASSQGIGTSGNTIYF,TGCGCCAGCAGCCAAGGAATAGGGACTAGTGGAAACACCATATATTTT
TRBV29-1,.,many,TRBJ1-1,CSVGSMNTEAFF,TGCAGCGTTGGGAGCATGAACACTGAAGCTTTCTTT
TRBV9,.,.,TRBJ2-1,CASSVVGGTDNEQFF,TGTGCCAGCAGCGTAGTGGGGGGGACAGACAATGAGCAGTTCTTC
TRBV20-1,TRBD1,few,TRBJ1-5,CSAGSWDRGSNQPQHF,TGCAGTGCCGGGAGTTGGGACAGGGGTAGCAATCAGCCCCAGCATTTT
TRBV6-2/TRBV6-3,.,few,TRBJ2-5,CASSSGQTDQETQYF,TGTGCCAGCAGCTCCGGGCAAACAGACCAAGAGACCCAGTACTTC
TRBV7-8,.,.,TRBJ2-5,CASSPQRTQYF,TGTGCCAGCAGCCCCCAGCGGACCCAGTACTTC
TRBV11-2,.,.,TRBJ2-2,CASSQVCGTGELFF,TGTGCCAGCAGCCAAGTTTGTGGAACCGGGGAGCTGTTTTTT
TRBV4-1,.,.,TRBJ2-3,CASSQGSDGTDTQYF,TGCGCCAGCAGCCAAGGCTCGGATGGCACAGATACGCAGTATTTT
TRBV7-2,TRBD2,.,TRBJ2-3,CASGLAPSGTFGTQYF,TGTGCCAGCGGCTTAGCCCCTAGCGGAACGTTTGGTACGCAGTATTTT
TRBV5-6,.,many,TRBJ2-3,CASRSDRTTQYF,TGTGCCAGCAGATCTGACAGAACTACGCAGTATTTT
TRBV9,.,few,TRBJ2-1,CASSVSPQANEQFF,TGTGCCAGCAGCGTCTCCCCGCAGGCCAATGAGCAGTTCTTC